These T cell receptor beta chains were read from a single sample in a study of blood T cells in healthy people across ages. Each CDR3 protein is one row after TCRdb ran MiXCR on the 5' RACE reads. The table has hundreds of thousands of distinct CDR3 sequences, around 49% seen once. Sample: blood. These receptors all come from a woman in her fifties or sixties in good health. The CDR3 runs from the conserved cysteine through the conserved F or W.

CDR3aa	v_gene	j_gene
CASSYQTGGETQYF	TRBV7-2	TRBJ2-5
CASRPSGRGGEQFF	TRBV7-2	TRBJ2-1
CASSVDYDTQYF	TRBV9	TRBJ2-3
CATSRDLGIGEQYF	TRBV15	TRBJ2-7
CASSLEIGEETQYF	TRBV4-3	TRBJ2-5
CASSRGQGQFYTF	TRBV7-2	TRBJ1-2
CASSLSRAGWYEQYF	TRBV27	TRBJ2-7
CSARSGAGANVLTF	TRBV20-1	TRBJ2-6
CASSREGYSYEQYF	TRBV3-1	TRBJ2-7
CASSLSREGQFF	TRBV7-2	TRBJ2-1
CASSPGGSISYEQYF	TRBV18	TRBJ2-7
CASSPASGDYEQYF	TRBV6-6	NA
CSALGGNYGYTF	TRBV20-1	TRBJ1-2
CASSVGQPNSPLHF	TRBV12-3/TRBV12-4	TRBJ1-6
CASSEVTGSYGYTF	TRBV2	TRBJ1-2
CASSVGVQETQYF	TRBV5-6	TRBJ2-5